The sequence of this T cell receptor beta chain was determined in a study of blood T cell repertoires in COVID-19. In the authors' workflow: Reference gene primer amplification in the assay estimated nucleated cell counts. The repertoire was sequenced with immunoSEQ multiplex PCR; TCRdb's copy has only in-frame clones and lacks some. V and J calls and clone size are those listed in that table; D and trimming were worked out from the DNA. The table records 150,000 to 200,000 clones, about 88% of them present only once. This sequence originates from a man aged 18 to 30 with acute or convalescent COVID-19. Sequencing was done on a sample of peripheral blood.

This CDR3 reads CASSLAGRTGNTIYF. In nucleotides, the CDR3 is TGTGCCAGCAGCTTAGCAGGGAGGACTGGAAACACCATATATTTT. The chain has TRBV7-2 and TRBJ1-3; the D is unclear. V lost 0 bases and J 2 bases, leaving 8 bases between the germline ends. The CDR3 is made up of 15 amino acids. The germline V gene has CDR1 SGHTA and CDR2 FQGNSA.